The clone carrying this T cell receptor (beta chain) was seen more than once but under ten times. The antigen is undetermined. This entry belongs to a study of T cells in Graves' hyperthyroidism and ophthalmopathy. From RNA transcripts, TCR beta CDR3 regions were amplified. When the TCR CDR3 underwent first-round RT-PCR, the HTBI primer set was used. TCRdb fed the multiplex PCR reads into MiXCR, producing one record per CDR3 protein. The sample holds roughly 530,000 distinct CDR3 sequences, under 20% seen once. Findings and limits, study-wide: Onset of ophthalmopathy came a median 6.5 months after the model predicted it. Blood held most thyroid clonotypes expanded above 0.001 frequency.

Germline lookup yields CDR1 MGHRA and CDR2 YSYEKL. The V end was cut by 2 bases, the J end by 2 bases, with 5 bases between. CDR3 size: 13 residues. The sequenced material came from blood. The rearrangement links TRBV4-1 to TRBJ2-3; D is unclear. The receptor was isolated from a woman aged 18-29 years with Graves' ophthalmopathy. For the CDR3, the DNA is TGCGCCAGCAGCCAATTTATCACAGATACGCAGTATTTT. Encoded protein: CASSQFITDTQYF.